The clone carrying this T cell receptor (beta chain) showed up just a few times. The target antigen is unknown. PCR involved 60 Vbeta and 13 Jbeta primers. The protocol was immunoSEQ multiplex PCR, while the TCRdb copy is restricted to in-frame clones and leaves out a portion. The sample has about 120,000 clones, roughly 85% seen once. This record comes from a study of cytomegalovirus exposure and HLA in healthy donors. Study-level points and caveats: Links to common viral pathogens appeared, in a later analysis, for several of the most significant clusters. Later on, an analysis showed TCR association rates differing by HLA locus, with DRB1 the most and HLA-C the fewest. Later on, analysis showed that most CMV-associated TCR beta chains appeared to be HLA-restricted. Presence/absence results assume similar sequencing depth per donor, which may not hold.

Germline assignment: CDR1 LNHDA and CDR2 SQIVND (reference sequence). The length of the CDR3 is 16 residues. Trimming cost V 4 bases and J 5 bases, with 18 bases left between them. The rearrangement links TRBV19 to TRBJ1-5; D uncertain. This clonotype was sampled from a woman aged 40 to 50 in good health and CMV-seropositive. Sample: PBMCs. The CDR3 sequence: CASSTRTGGGDQPQHF. As DNA, the CDR3 is TGTGCCAGTAGTACACGGACCGGAGGAGGAGATCAGCCCCAGCATTTT.